The clone carrying this T cell receptor beta chain was seen ten or more times. Its antigen remains unidentified. The data originate from a study of T-cell reconstitution after alpha-beta-depleted transplantation in children. Regarding the study as a whole: The study reportedly traced alpha-beta T cells about two months after transplant to several hundred expanded graft clones. Some patients' high day-60 TCRbeta diversity was attributed to recipient cells surviving conditioning. Most T-cell counts and diversity one year after the transplant came from T cells that were newly produced.

Germline-derived CDR1 and CDR2 are GTSNPN and SVGIG (reference sequence). CDR3 length equals 13 residues. Trimming removed 0 bases at V and 2 bases at J, with 5 bases between. Unique molecular identifiers were incorporated into the prepared TCRbeta library. TCRdb analysed the PCR reads with MiXCR anew, one entry per CDR3 protein. The profile shows approximately 650,000 distinct CDR3 sequences, under 15% of them singletons. The sequences come from PBMCs, collected before TCRalphabeta/CD19-depleted stem cell transplant. This TCR derives from a girl aged 2 to 9 with congenital amegakaryocytic thrombocytopenia, due to receive a stem cell transplant. The V call is TRBV30, the J call TRBJ1-5, with D tentatively TRBD1 (5 bases). CDR3 DNA sequence: TGTGCCTGGAGTGTAGGGGGCAATCAGCCCCAGCATTTT. Protein product: CAWSVGGNQPQHF.